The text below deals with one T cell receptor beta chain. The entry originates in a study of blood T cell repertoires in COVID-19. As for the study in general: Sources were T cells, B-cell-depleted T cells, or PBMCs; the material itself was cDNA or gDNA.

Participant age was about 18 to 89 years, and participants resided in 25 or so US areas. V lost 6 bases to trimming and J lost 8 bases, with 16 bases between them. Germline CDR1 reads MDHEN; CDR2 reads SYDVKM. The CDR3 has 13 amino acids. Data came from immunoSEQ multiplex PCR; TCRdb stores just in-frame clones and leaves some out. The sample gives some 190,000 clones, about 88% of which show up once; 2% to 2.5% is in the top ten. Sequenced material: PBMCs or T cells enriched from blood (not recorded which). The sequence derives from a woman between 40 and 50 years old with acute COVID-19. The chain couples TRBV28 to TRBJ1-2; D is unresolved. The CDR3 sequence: CASRPLEPRGYTF. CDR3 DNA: TGTGCCAGCAGGCCTTTAGAGCCCCGCGGCTACACCTTC.